The 25 T cell receptor beta chains listed next were all sequenced from one sample in a study of blood T cell repertoires in COVID-19. Method: immunoSEQ multiplex PCR; TCRdb's copy keeps in-frame clones and lacks some. Of 200,000 to 300,000 clones listed, roughly 91% are singletons. Sequenced sample: PBMCs or T cells enriched from blood (not recorded which). These receptor sequences come from a man aged 40-55 years who had recovered from COVID-19.

V gene TRBV12-3 or TRBV12-4 combines with J gene TRBJ1-5; D is unresolved. The CDR3 loop spans 12 amino acids. V lost 2 bases and J lost 4, with 3 bases in between. Written as DNA, the CDR3 is TGTGCCAGCAGTTTACCGAATCAGCCCCAGCATTTT. Translated: CASSLPNQPQHF.

CDR3 nucleotide sequence: TGCGCCAGCAGCCAAGAGCGGGCCGCGCCTGGCACCGGGGAGCTGTTTTTT. Translation gives CASSQERAAPGTGELFF. The gene calls are TRBV4-1 and TRBJ2-2; perhaps TRBD2 as D (5 bases). The CDR3 consists of 17 residues. Between the trimmed V and J ends, which lost 0 bases and 4 bases, there was a span of 15 bases. The germline CDR1 and CDR2 sequences are MGHRA and YSYEKL.

CDR3 nucleotides: TGTGCCAGCAGTCTGACGGGGAATAGAAATCAGCCCCAGCATTTT. It translates to CASSLTGNRNQPQHF. J is TRBJ1-5 and V is TRBV28; D remains unclear. The germline V gene encodes CDR1 MDHEN and CDR2 SYDVKM. This CDR3 is 15 amino acids long. Trimming took off 5 bases at V and 4 bases at J, with 15 bases between the two ends.

The rearrangement joins TRBV19 to TRBJ1-6, with D possibly TRBD1 on 6 matching bases. Trimming stripped 10 bases from V and 5 bases from J, with 24 bases between. The germline V gene encodes CDR1 LNHDA and CDR2 SQIVND (reference sequence). The CDR3 is made up of 17 amino acids. Written as DNA, the CDR3 is TGTGCCACCGCGTCGCGATACTACAGGGAAGATAATTCACCCCTCCACTTT. As protein: CATASRYYREDNSPLHF. The variable domain in full, completed from reference TRBV19 and TRBJ1-6, reads DGGITQSPKYLFRKEGQNVTLSCEQNLNHDAMYWYRQDPGQGLRLIYYSQIVNDFQKGDIAEGYSVSREKKESFPLTVTSAQKNPTAFYLCATASRYYREDNSPLHFGNGTRLTVT.

The chain couples TRBV6-5 to TRBJ1-1; D remains unclear. Trimming pared 0 bases from V and 4 bases from J, leaving 9 bases between. This CDR3 has 14 amino acids. The germline CDR1 and CDR2 sequences are MNHEY and SVGAGI. The CDR3 is CASSYSIQVTEAFF. The CDR3 DNA follows: TGTGCCAGCAGTTACTCGATTCAGGTCACTGAAGCTTTCTTT.

This sequence joins TRBV7-2 and TRBJ2-3; TRBD2 might be the D (5 bases). Between the trimmed V and J ends, which lost 4 bases and 5 bases, there was a span of 22 bases. The CDR3 length is 17 residues. From germline, CDR1 is SGHTA and CDR2 FQGNSA. The CDR3 DNA is TGTGCCAGCAGCTCACCGGACGGGGTGTGGACGATAGATACGCAGTATTTT. It encodes CASSSPDGVWTIDTQYF.

This clone was counted ten times or more. This rearrangement joins TRBV6-4 to TRBJ2-1; no firm D call. The CDR3 has 15 amino acids. Per the germline V gene, CDR1 is MRHNA and CDR2 is SNTAGT. The V end was cut by 0 bases, the J end by 0 bases, with 6 bases between. In nucleotides, the CDR3 is TGTGCCAGCAGTGACTCGACTGGCTCCTACAATGAGCAGTTCTTC. It codes for CASSDSTGSYNEQFF.

The count of this clone is one. The chain carries TRBV29-1 and TRBJ1-6; no clear D. This CDR3 has 12 amino acids. CDR1 and CDR2 from the germline V gene are SQVTM and ANQGSEA. V was pared by 5 bases and J by 7 bases, with 9 bases between. CDR3 residues: CSVIEENSPLHF. CDR3 nucleotide sequence: TGCAGCGTTATCGAGGAGAATTCACCCCTCCACTTT.

V usage is TRBV9 and J usage is TRBJ2-7; 8 positions match TRBD2. V was clipped by 1 base and J by 2 bases; unmatched bases: 5. Germline V CDR1 and CDR2: SGDLS, YYNGEE. CDR3 size: 15 residues. CDR3 residues: CASSVSGSLTYEQYF. DNA for the CDR3: TGTGCCAGCAGCGTAAGCGGGAGTCTGACCTACGAGCAGTACTTC.

The V and J genes are TRBV3-1 (or the pseudogene TRBV3-2) and TRBJ1-6; tentatively, D is TRBD1 (5 bases). The CDR3 is 15 amino acids. Trimming took 4 bases from V and 5 from J, leaving 12 bases between them. CDR1 and CDR2 (germline): LGHDT, YNNKEL (reference sequence). CDR3 protein: CASSRSTGDNSPLHF. CDR3 DNA: TGTGCCAGCAGCCGATCAACGGGGGATAATTCACCCCTCCACTTT.

CDR3 sequence: CASSEGLAGVSYEQFF. CDR3 nucleotide sequence: TGTGCCAGCAGCGAGGGACTAGCGGGAGTATCCTATGAGCAGTTCTTC. The chain combines TRBV14 with TRBJ2-1; 14 bases agree with TRBD2. Losses at the gene ends were 5 bases for V and 8 bases for J; bases not matched to a gene: 8. Germline V gene lookup returns CDR1 SGHDN and CDR2 FVKESK. The CDR3 runs to 16 residues.

V gene TRBV3-1 (or the pseudogene TRBV3-2) combines with J gene TRBJ2-3; maybe TRBD2 (6 bases). The length of the CDR3 is 16 residues. Germline V gives CDR1 LGHDT, CDR2 YNNKEL (reference sequence). Trimming shortened V by 3 bases and J by 0 bases, and 13 bases separated the two germline ends. The CDR3 nucleotides are TGTGCCAGCAGCCAGCCACTAGCCCGTAGCACAGATACGCAGTATTTT. Protein sequence: CASSQPLARSTDTQYF.

The CDR3 DNA follows: TGTGCCACCAGCAGAGCCCTAGCGGGGGAAGAGACCCAGTACTTC. It translates to CATSRALAGEETQYF. V usage is TRBV15 and J usage is TRBJ2-5; TRBD2 matches 10 bases. With 1 base clipped from V and 3 bases from J, the junction kept 2 bases outside the gene matches. CDR3 size: 15 residues. Germline CDR1 LNHNV, CDR2 YYDKDF (reference sequence).

In this sample, this clone turned up a few times. V gene TRBV20-1 combines with J gene TRBJ2-3, with D perhaps matching TRBD2 (5 bases). The CDR3 is made up of 11 amino acids. The germline V gene encodes CDR1 DFQATT and CDR2 SNEGSKA (reference sequence). Trimming shortened V by 3 bases and J by 4 bases, and 5 bases separated the two germline ends. The CDR3 DNA sequence: TGCAGTGCTAGGAGGGCAGATACGCAGTATTTT. Translating gives CSARRADTQYF.

The chain recombines TRBV6-1 with TRBJ2-7, with D tentatively TRBD1 (5 bases). The V gene's germline CDR1 is MNHNS and CDR2 SASEGT. The CDR3 sequence is 13 residues long. The V and J ends lost 3 bases and 3 bases respectively, with 9 bases between them. The CDR3 nucleotides are TGTGCCAGCAGTGACAGGGTCGGCTACGAGCAGTACTTC. Amino acid sequence: CASSDRVGYEQYF.

The gene calls are TRBV4-1 and TRBJ1-1; 7 bases agree with TRBD1. The CDR3 contains 19 residues. The V gene's germline CDR1 is MGHRA and CDR2 YSYEKL. With V trimmed by 0 bases and J by 0 bases, 13 bases remained unmatched. The CDR3 bases are TGCGCCAGCAGCCAAGATGCAGACTGGGGACAGAGAATGAACACTGAAGCTTTCTTT. This codes for CASSQDADWGQRMNTEAFF.

This chain uses TRBV29-1 with TRBJ1-4, with 9 bases identical to TRBD1. The CDR3 sequence is 13 residues long. Germline V gives CDR1 SQVTM, CDR2 ANQGSEA. V lost 5 bases, J lost 8 bases, and 6 bases stayed unmatched. The CDR3 DNA reads as TGCAGCGTTTCCGGACAGGGGTACGAAAAACTGTTTTTT. Its translation is CSVSGQGYEKLFF.

The J gene is TRBJ2-3, the V gene TRBV24-1; 15 nucleotides match TRBD2. The ends lost 7 bases at V and 0 bases at J; junction bases unmatched: 1. Looked up from germline, CDR1 is KGHDR and CDR2 is SFDVKD. The CDR3 is 16 amino acids. CDR3 residues: CATSGTSGGSTDTQYF. Written as DNA, the CDR3 is TGTGCCACCAGCGGGACTAGCGGGGGGAGCACAGATACGCAGTATTTT.

V usage is TRBV28 and J usage is TRBJ1-5; no definite D call. CDR1 and CDR2 from the germline V gene are MDHEN and SYDVKM. This CDR3 region has 15 residues. V lost 2 bases to trimming and J lost 0 bases, with 8 bases between them. The CDR3 here is CASSLPGYSNQPQHF. CDR3 DNA: TGTGCCAGCAGTTTACCAGGTTATAGCAATCAGCCCCAGCATTTT.

This clone showed up just once. The sample carries other DNA sequences with the same CDR3. The V and J genes are TRBV2 and TRBJ2-1, with 12 bases identical to TRBD2. With V trimmed by 7 bases and J by 2 bases, 6 bases remained unmatched. The CDR3 has 16 amino acids. Germline values: CDR1 SNHLY, CDR2 FYNNEI. The CDR3 region is CASTAWTSGAYNEQFF. Here the CDR3 DNA reads TGTGCCAGCACCGCGTGGACTAGCGGGGCCTACAATGAGCAGTTCTTC. Complete variable domain (other parts from reference TRBV2 and TRBJ2-1): EPEVTQTPSHQVTQMGQEVILRCVPISNHLYFYWYRQILGQKVEFLVSFYNNEISEKSEIFDDQFSVERPDGSNFTLKIRSTKLEDSAMYFCASTAWTSGAYNEQFFGPGTRLTVL.

V usage is TRBV4-2 and J usage is TRBJ2-2, with D unresolved. The CDR3 is 14 residues long. Germline CDR1 is LGHNA and CDR2 is YNFKEQ. Trimming took 1 base from V and 5 from J, leaving 8 bases between them. The CDR3 reads CASSQVTGTGELFF. The CDR3 DNA is TGTGCCAGCAGCCAAGTCACGGGTACCGGGGAGCTGTTTTTT.

The J gene is TRBJ2-1, the V gene TRBV4-1; 14 bases are a match to TRBD2. The germline gives CDR1 MGHRA, CDR2 YSYEKL. J lost 8 bases, V lost 1 base, and 7 bases had no gene match. The length of the CDR3 is 17 residues. DNA for the CDR3: TGCGCCAGCAGCCAAGTCGGGACTAGCGGGGGAAGCGATGAGCAGTTCTTC. Protein sequence: CASSQVGTSGGSDEQFF.

The rearrangement joins TRBV6-4 to TRBJ2-1; 8 bases align to TRBD2. Losses at the gene ends were 5 bases for V and 3 bases for J; bases not matched to a gene: 9. Germline assignment: CDR1 MRHNA and CDR2 SNTAGT. The CDR3 length is 16 residues. The CDR3 DNA sequence: TGTGCCAGCAGTCCAGATGCGGGGGGTAACTACAATGAGCAGTTCTTC. Residues: CASSPDAGGNYNEQFF.

The chain's CDR3 is CASSQGTSGYYEQYF. The CDR3 DNA reads as TGTGCCAGCAGCCAAGGGACTAGCGGTTACTACGAGCAGTACTTC. The rearrangement joins TRBV4-2 to TRBJ2-7; 10 nucleotides line up with TRBD2. The V segment lost 1 base and the J segment 3 bases; nucleotides outside the gene matches: 3. Per germline, CDR1 LGHNA and CDR2 YNFKEQ. CDR3 size: 15 residues.

The J gene is TRBJ2-3, the V gene TRBV12-5, with 8 bases that match TRBD2. The CDR3 contains 17 residues. V lost 6 bases, J lost 3 bases, and 14 bases stayed unmatched. Germline lookup yields CDR1 LGHNT and CDR2 FRNRAP. CDR3 sequence reads: CASGPKASGSLTDTQYF. The CDR3, as DNA: TGTGCTAGTGGCCCCAAGGCTAGCGGGTCGTTGACAGATACGCAGTATTTT.